Each of the 23 T cell receptor beta chains below was sequenced from the same sample in a study of T cells after yellow fever vaccination. TCRdb itself ran the 5' RACE reads through MiXCR, one entry per CDR3 protein. The table lists 80,000 to 100,000 distinct CDR3 sequences, around 5.8% of them singletons. The material was CD8+ T cells sorted from PBMCs, obtained 10 days after the yellow fever booster vaccination. The receptors here all came from a man aged 18 to 29 who received the YFV17D yellow fever vaccine.

This clonotype was seen only a few times. For the CDR3, the DNA is TGTGCCAGCAGCTTAGGCCGAGGTAGCGGGGGGAGCTCCTACAATGAGCAGTTCTTC. This codes for CASSLGRGSGGSSYNEQFF. The chain couples TRBV11-2 to TRBJ2-1; 10 nucleotides line up with TRBD2. V trimming: 1 base; J trimming: 0 bases; junction bases outside the gene matches: 9. CDR3 length equals 19 residues. Germline CDR1 reads SGHAT; CDR2 reads FQNNGV.

This clonotype was seen a few times. J is TRBJ1-5 and V is TRBV5-5, with D perhaps matching TRBD1 (6 bases). The germline gives CDR1 SGHKS, CDR2 YYEKEE (reference sequence). The CDR3 length is 14 residues. Trimming stripped 4 bases from V and 5 bases from J, with 13 bases between. Here the CDR3 DNA reads TGTGCCAGCAGCAGGAACAGGGATTATCAGCCCCAGCATTTT. Its protein is CASSRNRDYQPQHF. The full variable domain, rest sourced from reference TRBV5-5 and TRBJ1-5, is DAGVTQSPTHLIKTRGQQVTLRCSPISGHKSVSWYQQVLGQGPQFIFQYYEKEERGRGNFPDRFSARQFPNYSSELNVNALLLGDSALYLCASSRNRDYQPQHFGDGTRLSIL.

This clonotype has only a few counts. The chain carries TRBV6-5 and TRBJ2-5; possibly TRBD2 for D (5 bases). Trimming left V 0 bases short and J 1 base short, with 9 bases between. The CDR3 runs to 15 residues. Germline V gene sequence: CDR1 MNHEY, CDR2 SVGAGI. The CDR3, as DNA: TGTGCCAGCAGTTACTCCGGGGAGCCCCAAGAGACCCAGTACTTC. Translated, it gives CASSYSGEPQETQYF.

The chain uses TRBV29-1 and TRBJ1-2; D gene uncertain. Germline V lookup: CDR1 SQVTM, CDR2 ANQGSEA. Trimming left V 3 bases short and J 3 bases short, with 2 bases between. The CDR3 contains 10 residues. CDR3 bases: TGCAGCGTTGAGGACTATGGCTACACCTTC. This translates into CSVEDYGYTF.

This clonotype was recorded many times. The junction shows a germline mismatch at one end, possibly a read error. The V call is TRBV3-1, the J call TRBJ2-3; 13 bases are shared with TRBD2. CDR3 length equals 15 residues. Germline V lookup: CDR1 LGHDT, CDR2 YNNKEL (reference sequence). CDR3 sequence: CASSQGLAGADTQYF. CDR3 bases: TGTGCCAGCAGTCAAGGACTAGCGGGGGCAGATACGCAGTATTTT.

This clonotype was detected many times. The rearrangement uses TRBV7-8 and TRBJ2-3; 9 bases line up with TRBD2. The J segment lost 4 bases and the V segment lost 1 base, leaving 6 bases of the junction unmatched. Germline CDR1 and CDR2: SGHVS and FQNEAQ. CDR3 size: 16 residues. The CDR3 spells CASSLDGGGGADTQYF. CDR3 bases: TGTGCCAGCAGCTTAGACGGTGGCGGGGGGGCAGATACGCAGTATTTT.

This clonotype was found a few times. V gene TRBV6-2 or TRBV6-3 combines with J gene TRBJ1-6; TRBD1 agrees at 8 bases. The CDR3 is made up of 17 amino acids. Germline lookup yields CDR1 MNHEY and CDR2 SVGEGT. V was clipped by 2 bases and J by 3 bases; unmatched bases: 6. CDR3 sequence: CASSYNAGTGYNSPLHF. CDR3 DNA: TGTGCCAGCAGTTACAATGCCGGGACAGGCTATAATTCACCCCTCCACTTT.

This clonotype was counted ten times or more. The CDR3: CASSLGGDTEAFF. The CDR3 nucleotides are TGTGCCAGCAGCCTGGGGGGGGATACTGAAGCTTTCTTT. The chain employs TRBV5-5 and TRBJ1-1, with a tentative D call TRBD1 (5 bases). Germline assignment: CDR1 SGHKS and CDR2 YYEKEE (reference sequence). Trimming left V 4 bases short and J 5 bases short, with 12 bases between. The CDR3 runs to 13 residues.

This chain connects TRBV24-1 to TRBJ1-2; D call uncertain. Looked up from germline, CDR1 is KGHDR and CDR2 is SFDVKD. The CDR3 length is 14 residues. V lost 0 bases and J lost 7, with 11 bases in between. CDR3: CATSDLEDGSGYTF. CDR3 nucleotides: TGTGCCACCAGTGATTTGGAGGATGGTAGTGGCTACACCTTC.

This clonotype was counted a few times. The V and J genes are TRBV18 and TRBJ2-7; 11 nucleotides agree with TRBD1. Losses at the gene ends were 5 bases for V and 9 bases for J; bases not matched to a gene: 18. CDR3 length: 17 amino acids. Per the germline V gene, CDR1 is KGHSH and CDR2 is LQKENI. CDR3 sequence reads: CASSEEGQGDFQVGQYV. CDR3 in DNA: TGTGCCAGCTCAGAAGAGGGACAGGGGGATTTTCAGGTTGGGCAGTACGTC.

The chain has TRBV11-2 and TRBJ1-2; no clear D gene. There are 14 residues in the CDR3. Trimming removed 2 bases at V and 8 bases at J, with 15 bases between. Per the germline V gene, CDR1 is SGHAT and CDR2 is FQNNGV. The CDR3: CASSLQAAAWGYTF. CDR3 coding DNA: TGTGCCAGCAGCTTACAAGCGGCCGCATGGGGCTACACCTTC.

This clonotype was recorded a few times. The gene calls are TRBV5-1 and TRBJ2-1; D perhaps matches TRBD2 (7 bases). Trimming took off 4 bases at V and 3 bases at J, with 17 bases between the two ends. The CDR3 is 16 residues long. CDR1 SGHRS and CDR2 YFSETQ come from the germline V gene. CDR3 nucleotide sequence: TGCGCCAGCAGCGTCGGGGGGCGGCTCTTCTACAATGAGCAGTTCTTC. This codes for CASSVGGRLFYNEQFF.

This clonotype was seen more than once but under ten times. The rearrangement links TRBV12-3 or TRBV12-4 to TRBJ2-3; D tentatively reads TRBD1 or TRBD2 (5 bases each). Trimming shortened V by 7 bases and J by 8 bases, and 10 bases separated the two germline ends. The CDR3 contains 11 residues. CDR3 bases: TGTGCCAGCACCTCGAGGGGTACGCAGTATTTT. Protein: CASTSRGTQYF.

The CDR3 nucleotides are TGCGCCAGCAGTCGCACATCGAACACTGAAGCTTTCTTT. Translating it yields CASSRTSNTEAFF. This chain links TRBV5-1 with TRBJ1-1; D gene unclear. CDR3 length: 13 residues. Trimming stripped 5 bases from V and 1 base from J, with 9 bases between. The germline V gene encodes CDR1 SGHRS and CDR2 YFSETQ.

This clonotype was recorded many times. This sequence joins TRBV24-1 and TRBJ2-3, with 12 bases identical to TRBD2. The CDR3 runs 20 residues. Trimming took 4 bases from V and 2 from J; bases not matched to a gene: 15. Germline V lookup: CDR1 KGHDR, CDR2 SFDVKD. The CDR3 sequence: CATSDLAGPGLAGDTDTQYF. The CDR3 nucleotides are TGTGCCACCAGTGACCTCGCGGGACCGGGACTAGCGGGCGACACAGATACGCAGTATTTT.

In this sample, this clonotype turned up a few times. The chain joins TRBV7-3 to TRBJ1-1, with a possible D match to TRBD1 (5 bases). The CDR3 runs 12 residues. Germline CDR1 is SGHTA and CDR2 is FQGTGA. With 0 bases removed from V and 11 bases from J, the gap between germline ends came to 10 bases. CDR3 loop: CASSLTGREAFF. The CDR3 DNA sequence: TGTGCCAGCAGCTTAACAGGCAGGGAGGCTTTCTTT.

V is TRBV7-2 and J is TRBJ2-1; D ambiguous. Germline CDR1 is SGHTA and CDR2 is FQGNSA. The CDR3 consists of 17 residues. Trimming removed 1 base at V and 0 bases at J, with 13 bases between. The CDR3 is CASSLDLLRPSYNEQFF. As DNA, the CDR3 is TGTGCCAGCAGCTTAGACTTGTTAAGGCCCTCCTACAATGAGCAGTTCTTC.

This clonotype was counted between two and nine times. The chain carries TRBV12-3 or TRBV12-4 and TRBJ2-3; D may match TRBD1 or TRBD2 (6 bases each). The V gene lost 3 bases and the J gene lost 4 bases, with 8 bases spanning the gap. CDR3 length equals 13 residues. CDR3 DNA sequence: TGTGCCAGCAGTTTTGGGGGGCCAGATACGCAGTATTTT. Its translation: CASSFGGPDTQYF.

This clonotype was observed a handful of times. The V gene is TRBV23-1, the J gene TRBJ2-7; TRBD1 is a possible D gene (6 bases). TRBV23-1 falls under the ORF class, with uncertain function. V was pared by 2 bases and J by 6 bases, with 11 bases between. This CDR3 is 13 amino acids long. The CDR3 DNA reads TGCGCCAGCAGTCAACGGGCAGGGGTCGAGCAGTACGTC. Translation: CASSQRAGVEQYV.

The chain employs TRBV11-2 and TRBJ2-2; D may correspond to TRBD1 or TRBD2 (5 bases each). The CDR3 is 14 amino acids. The germline gives CDR1 SGHAT, CDR2 FQNNGV. Deletions cut 5 bases from V and 8 bases from J, with 15 bases between. The CDR3 here is CASSLGPSWGELFF. As DNA, the CDR3 is TGTGCCAGCAGCCTGGGACCATCCTGGGGGGAGCTGTTTTTT.

The chain uses TRBV29-1 and TRBJ2-3; 8 bases line up with TRBD2. CDR1 SQVTM and CDR2 ANQGSEA come from the germline V gene. CDR3 size: 14 residues. V trimming: 6 bases; J trimming: 2 bases; junction bases outside the gene matches: 7. The CDR3 reads CSVGLDPNTDTQYF. In DNA, the CDR3 is TGCAGCGTGGGACTAGACCCAAACACAGATACGCAGTATTTT.

Only one count was recorded for this clonotype. The chain carries TRBV4-1 and TRBJ2-7; no clear D. V was shortened by 0 bases and J by 7 bases, with 10 bases between the two germline ends. The CDR3 loop spans 13 amino acids. The germline V gene encodes CDR1 MGHRA and CDR2 YSYEKL. CDR3 coding DNA: TGCGCCAGCAGCCAAGAGGTGACAACGGAGCAGTACTTC. Protein sequence: CASSQEVTTEQYF.

This clonotype has a count of ten or more. The gene calls are TRBV6-1 and TRBJ2-7; D gene ambiguous. Trimming removed 4 bases at V and 2 bases at J, with 18 bases between. CDR3 size: 16 residues. Germline CDR1 reads MNHNS; CDR2 reads SASEGT. CDR3 in amino acids: CASSVLGLDGAYEQYF. In DNA form, the CDR3 reads TGTGCCAGCAGTGTCCTGGGTCTGGACGGAGCCTACGAGCAGTACTTC.